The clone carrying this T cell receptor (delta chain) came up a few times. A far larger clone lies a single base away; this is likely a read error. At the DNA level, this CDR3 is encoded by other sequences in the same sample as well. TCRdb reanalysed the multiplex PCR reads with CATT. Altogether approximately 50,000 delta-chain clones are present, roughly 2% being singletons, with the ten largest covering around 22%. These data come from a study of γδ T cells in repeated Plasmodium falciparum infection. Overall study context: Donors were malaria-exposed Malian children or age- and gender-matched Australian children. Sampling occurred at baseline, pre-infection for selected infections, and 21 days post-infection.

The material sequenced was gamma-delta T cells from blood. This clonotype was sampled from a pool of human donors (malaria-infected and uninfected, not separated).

CDR3 sequence: CALLQRPFYFPPHPSSTDKLIF. CDR3 nucleotides: TGTGCTCTGCTTCAGCGGCCTTTTTATTTCCCCCCCCATCCCTCATCCACCGATAAACTCATCTTT. The rearrangement joins TRDV1 to TRDJ1; D uncertain. TCRdb is silent on the J gene; assignment here came from matching the DNA to germline. V lost 9 bases, J lost 1 base, and 39 bases lay in between. Germline V gene lookup returns CDR1 TSWWSYY and CDR2 QGS. This CDR3 has 22 residues.